The 8 T cell receptor beta chains in this list originate from one sample, sequenced in a study of T cell repertoires in cytomegalovirus infection. TCRdb fed the reads into MiXCR, producing one record per CDR3 protein. The table records a few hundred thousand distinct CDR3 sequences, 26% of them present only once. The specimen sequenced was PBMCs. The receptors shown here come from a human donor in good health (CMV status not recorded). Some clones in this sample may be carry-over from other donors' samples.

This clonotype was detected only a few times. This sequence joins TRBV7-7 and TRBJ1-4; 7 bases are shared with TRBD1. CDR1 and CDR2 (germline): SSHAT, FNYEAQ (reference sequence). This CDR3 region has 15 residues. After removal of 1 base from V and 8 bases from J, the junction contained 7 bases not matched to a gene. The CDR3 sequence: CASSLGVTGNEKLFF. CDR3 coding DNA: TGTGCCAGCAGCTTAGGGGTGACAGGGAACGAAAAACTGTTTTTT.

This clonotype has only a few counts. The J gene is TRBJ2-1, the V gene TRBV19; perhaps TRBD2 as D (5 bases). Per germline, CDR1 LNHDA and CDR2 SQIVND (reference sequence). The CDR3 is 16 amino acids. V was cut by 1 base and J by 6 bases, with 16 bases left in between. This CDR3 reads CASSIARDVGSNEQFF. The CDR3 DNA sequence: TGTGCCAGTAGTATAGCACGGGATGTGGGCTCCAATGAGCAGTTCTTC.

The rearrangement uses TRBV29-1 and TRBJ2-3; weak D call: TRBD1 (6 bases). The CDR3 contains 16 residues. The germline CDR1 and CDR2 sequences are SQVTM and ANQGSEA. With 8 bases removed from V and 0 bases from J, the gap between germline ends came to 21 bases. The CDR3 DNA sequence: TGCAGCACCGACAGGAGTTCGCTTACTAGCACAGATACGCAGTATTTT. Its translation is CSTDRSSLTSTDTQYF.

The chain carries TRBV6-6 and TRBJ1-5; D call uncertain. V was trimmed by 6 bases and J by 3 bases, leaving 9 bases between them. From germline, CDR1 is MNHNY and CDR2 SVGAGI (reference sequence). The CDR3 length is 13 residues. The CDR3 here is CASRHTLNQPQHF. The DNA of the CDR3 is TGTGCCAGCAGACACACACTCAATCAGCCCCAGCATTTT.

The rearrangement links TRBV7-4 to TRBJ2-2; no clear D gene. The CDR3 extends over 15 amino acids. V shed 5 bases and J shed 4 bases, with 14 bases lying between them. CDR1 and CDR2 (germline): SGHVT, SQSDAQ. The CDR3 DNA sequence: TGTGCCAGCAGCACAACCTTAAGTGGCACCGGGGAGCTGTTTTTT. It codes for CASSTTLSGTGELFF.

This clonotype was seen ten or more times. V is TRBV7-2 and J is TRBJ1-2; D is ambiguous. CDR1 is SGHTA, CDR2 FQGNSA, per germline. Trimming stripped 3 bases from V and 6 bases from J, with 14 bases between. The CDR3 runs 14 residues. CDR3 sequence (DNA): TGTGCCAGCAGCTTTTATCAGACGGCTGATGGCTACACCTTC. This gives the protein CASSFYQTADGYTF.

The sample holds many counts of this clonotype. This chain links TRBV2 with TRBJ2-7, with D unclear. Trimming pared 10 bases from V and 4 bases from J, leaving 17 bases between. This CDR3 comprises 13 residues. Germline V gene sequence: CDR1 SNHLY, CDR2 FYNNEI. CDR3 coding DNA: TGTGCCATAACAAAGTCAGACTCTTACGAGCAGTACTTC. Translating it yields CAITKSDSYEQYF.

V and J are TRBV3-1 and TRBJ1-1, with D perhaps matching TRBD1 (5 bases). The CDR3 has 15 amino acids. V lost 4 bases and J lost 3, with 15 bases in between. Germline assignment: CDR1 LGHDT and CDR2 YNNKEL (reference sequence). For the CDR3, the DNA is TGTGCCAGCAGCCGGCAGGGAATTGGGGACACTGAAGCTTTCTTT. Translating gives CASSRQGIGDTEAFF.